This T cell receptor (beta chain) was recovered during a study of blood T cells in healthy people across ages. About the research overall: Researchers report that template switching captured about one barcoded beta molecule per two T cells.

The use of a sample-barcoded 5' primer and a J-beta primer mix characterized a second PCR of 7 to 11 cycles. TCRdb reprocessed the 5' RACE reads with MiXCR, giving one entry per CDR3 protein. The sample yields hundreds of thousands of distinct CDR3 sequences, roughly 25% seen once. CDR1 MDHEN and CDR2 SYDVKM come from the germline V gene. The V end was cut by 2 bases, the J end by 2 bases, with 9 bases between. CDR3 length equals 14 residues. In addition, the sample was reused for a study of T cells of mothers and their children. As reported in that work: Addition of sample barcodes and 2-4 random nucleotides occurred through the M1S primer of the second PCR. Related and unrelated pairs show similar thymic shaping of TCR recombination output.

The source of this sequence is a boy between 5 and 17 years old in good health. The chain is built from TRBV28 and TRBJ1-2; D is ambiguous. Sequencing was carried out using blood. The CDR3 region is CASSLSRPNYGYTF. In DNA form, the CDR3 reads TGTGCCAGCAGTTTAAGCAGGCCCAACTATGGCTACACCTTC.